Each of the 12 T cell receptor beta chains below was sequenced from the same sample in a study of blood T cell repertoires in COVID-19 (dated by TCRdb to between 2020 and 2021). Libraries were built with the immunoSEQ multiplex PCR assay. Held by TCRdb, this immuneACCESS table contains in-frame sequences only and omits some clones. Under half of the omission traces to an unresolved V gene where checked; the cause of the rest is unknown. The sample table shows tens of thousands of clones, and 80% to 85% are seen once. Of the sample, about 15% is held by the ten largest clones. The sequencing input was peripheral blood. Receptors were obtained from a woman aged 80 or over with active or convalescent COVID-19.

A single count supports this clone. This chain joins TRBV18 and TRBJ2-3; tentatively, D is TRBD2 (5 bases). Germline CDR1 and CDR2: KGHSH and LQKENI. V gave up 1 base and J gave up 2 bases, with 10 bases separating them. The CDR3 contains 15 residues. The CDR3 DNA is TGTGCCAGCTCACCACGGATGGAGGTCACAGATACGCAGTATTTT. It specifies CASSPRMEVTDTQYF.

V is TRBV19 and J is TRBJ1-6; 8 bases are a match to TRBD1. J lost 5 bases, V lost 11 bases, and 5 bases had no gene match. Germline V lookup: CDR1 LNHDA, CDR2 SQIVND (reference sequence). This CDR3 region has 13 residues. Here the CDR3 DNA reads TGTGCCTGTAACAGGGGGGATAATTCACCCCTCCACTTT. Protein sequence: CACNRGDNSPLHF.

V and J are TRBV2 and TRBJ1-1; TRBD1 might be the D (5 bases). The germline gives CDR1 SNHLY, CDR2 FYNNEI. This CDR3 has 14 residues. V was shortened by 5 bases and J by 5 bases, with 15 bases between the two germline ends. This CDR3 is CASSSYASGTEAFF. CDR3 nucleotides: TGTGCCAGCAGTTCCTACGCCTCAGGGACTGAAGCTTTCTTT.

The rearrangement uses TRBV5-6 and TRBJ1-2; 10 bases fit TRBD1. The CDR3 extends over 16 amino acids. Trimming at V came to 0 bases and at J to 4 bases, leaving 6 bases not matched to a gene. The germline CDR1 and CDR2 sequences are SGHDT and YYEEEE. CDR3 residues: CASSLGQGALSYGYTF. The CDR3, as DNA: TGTGCCAGCAGCTTGGGACAGGGGGCCCTGTCCTATGGCTACACCTTC.

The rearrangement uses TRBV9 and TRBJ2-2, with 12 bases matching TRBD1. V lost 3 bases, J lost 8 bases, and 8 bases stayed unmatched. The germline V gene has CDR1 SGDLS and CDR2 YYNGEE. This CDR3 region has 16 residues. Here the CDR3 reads CASSDRDRGRVGELFF. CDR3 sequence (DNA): TGTGCCAGCAGCGACCGGGACAGGGGGCGCGTGGGGGAGCTGTTTTTT.

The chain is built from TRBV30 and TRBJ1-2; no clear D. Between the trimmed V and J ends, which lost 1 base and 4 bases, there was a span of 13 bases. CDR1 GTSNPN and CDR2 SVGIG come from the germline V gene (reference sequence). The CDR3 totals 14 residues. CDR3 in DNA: TGTGCCTGGAGTGCGCGGCGATGGAGCTATGGCTACACCTTC. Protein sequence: CAWSARRWSYGYTF.

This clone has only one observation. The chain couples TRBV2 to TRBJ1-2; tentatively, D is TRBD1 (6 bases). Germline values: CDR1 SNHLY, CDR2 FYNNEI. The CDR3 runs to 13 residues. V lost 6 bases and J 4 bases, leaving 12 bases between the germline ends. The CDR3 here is CASSGQGSYGYTF. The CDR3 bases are TGTGCCAGCAGCGGCCAGGGGAGCTATGGCTACACCTTC.

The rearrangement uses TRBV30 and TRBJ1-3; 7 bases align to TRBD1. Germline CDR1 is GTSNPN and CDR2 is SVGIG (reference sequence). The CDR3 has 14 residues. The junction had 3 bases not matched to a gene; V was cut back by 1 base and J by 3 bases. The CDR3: CAWSEGARGNTIYF. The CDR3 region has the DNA TGTGCCTGGAGTGAGGGGGCTCGTGGAAACACCATATATTTT.

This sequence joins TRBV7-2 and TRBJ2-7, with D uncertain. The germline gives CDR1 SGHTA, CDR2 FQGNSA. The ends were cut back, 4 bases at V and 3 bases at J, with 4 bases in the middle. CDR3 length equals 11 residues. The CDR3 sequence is CASSSHYEQYF. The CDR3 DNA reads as TGTGCCAGCAGCTCCCACTACGAGCAGTACTTC.

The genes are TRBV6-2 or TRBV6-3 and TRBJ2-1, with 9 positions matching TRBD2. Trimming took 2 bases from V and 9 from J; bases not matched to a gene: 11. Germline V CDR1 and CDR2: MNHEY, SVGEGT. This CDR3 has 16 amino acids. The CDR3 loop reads CASSYVAGAPRGEQFF. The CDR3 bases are TGTGCCAGCAGTTACGTAGCGGGGGCCCCTCGGGGTGAGCAGTTCTTC.

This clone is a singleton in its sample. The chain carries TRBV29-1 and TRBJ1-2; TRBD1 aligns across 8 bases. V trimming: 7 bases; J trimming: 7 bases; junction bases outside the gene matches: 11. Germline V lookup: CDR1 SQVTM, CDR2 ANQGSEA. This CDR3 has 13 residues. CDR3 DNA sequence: TGCAGCGGAAGGACAGGGACGGGTTCTGGCTACACCTTC. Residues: CSGRTGTGSGYTF.

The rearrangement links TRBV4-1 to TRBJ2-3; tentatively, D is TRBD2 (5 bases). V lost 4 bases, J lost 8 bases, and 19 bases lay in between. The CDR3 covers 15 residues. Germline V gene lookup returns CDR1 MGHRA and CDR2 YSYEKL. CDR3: CASSPSPNGVGTQYF. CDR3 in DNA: TGCGCCAGCAGCCCCTCCCCGAACGGGGTAGGTACGCAGTATTTT.